This T cell receptor (beta chain) was sequenced during a study of regulatory dendritic cells for organ transplantation. On the study more broadly: Regulatory dendritic cells came from monocytes given vitamin D3 and IL-10. The study, taken as a whole, reports: Alloreactive memory CD8+ T cell pools varied considerably between individuals. Naive T cells showed high diversity, memory cells less, memory CD8+ least. Memory CD8+ clonal expansion seemed more limited with regulatory than mature dendritic cells.

Worth noting for this clone: The antigen remains unidentified.

Allogeneic regulatory or mature dendritic cells were co-cultured for 5 days with CFSE-labeled sorted T cells at 1:10. Per germline, CDR1 LNHDA and CDR2 SQIVND (reference sequence). The ends were cut back, 5 bases at V and 0 bases at J, with 13 bases in the middle. This CDR3 has 15 residues. The protocol was immunoSEQ multiplex PCR, while the TCRdb copy is restricted to in-frame clones and leaves out a portion. The sample records 12,000 or so clones, just under 90% being singletons. What was sequenced was naive CD8+ T cells from blood cultured with dendritic cells. Subset given: CD45RA+ naive T cells. This chain uses TRBV19 with TRBJ1-1; a weak D match, TRBD1 (6 bases). The receptor was derived from a human donor in good health. In nucleotides, the CDR3 is TGTGCCAGTAGTCTGGGGGGCGTTATGAACACTGAAGCTTTCTTT. This translates into CASSLGGVMNTEAFF.